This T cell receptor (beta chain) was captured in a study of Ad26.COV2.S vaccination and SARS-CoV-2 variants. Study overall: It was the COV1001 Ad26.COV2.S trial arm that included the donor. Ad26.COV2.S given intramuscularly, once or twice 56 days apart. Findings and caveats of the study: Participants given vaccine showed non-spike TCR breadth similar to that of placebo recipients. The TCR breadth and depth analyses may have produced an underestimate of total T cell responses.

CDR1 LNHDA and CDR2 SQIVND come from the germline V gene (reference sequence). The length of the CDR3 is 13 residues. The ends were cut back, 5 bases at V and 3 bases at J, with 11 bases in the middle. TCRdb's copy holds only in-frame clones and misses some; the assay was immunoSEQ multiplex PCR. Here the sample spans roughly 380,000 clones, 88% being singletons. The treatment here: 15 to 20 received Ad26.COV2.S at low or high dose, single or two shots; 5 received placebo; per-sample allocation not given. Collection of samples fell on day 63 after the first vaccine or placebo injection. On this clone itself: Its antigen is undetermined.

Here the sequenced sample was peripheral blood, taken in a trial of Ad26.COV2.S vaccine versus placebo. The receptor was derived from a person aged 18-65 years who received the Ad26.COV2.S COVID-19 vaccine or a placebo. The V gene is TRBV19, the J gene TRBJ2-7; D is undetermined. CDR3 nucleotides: TGTGCCAGTAGTCCTTCAAGGGACTACGAGCAGTACTTC. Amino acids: CASSPSRDYEQYF.